This T cell receptor (beta chain) was captured by sequencing in a study of T cell responses to AZD1222 COVID-19 vaccine. Whole-study results and caveats: Two AZD1222 administrations were followed by greater Spike-specific TCR breadth and depth. Dominant at 160-218 and 743-854, vaccine-associated CD4 TCRs also spanned spike. Clonal diversity may have been underestimated, and the donors were mostly white British, with more females than males. Baseline serology detected seropositivity in only five or six AZD1222 recipients.

Trimming shortened V by 4 bases and J by 5 bases, and 14 bases separated the two germline ends. The germline CDR1 and CDR2 sequences are LNHDA and SQIVND (reference sequence). The CDR3 runs 15 residues. This clone came up a few times. Its antigen is currently unknown. TCRdb keeps only in-frame clones here, not all; method: immunoSEQ multiplex PCR. The sample lists approximately 85,000 clones, approximately 86% occurring once. This chain links TRBV19 with TRBJ1-4; tentatively, D is TRBD1 (5 bases). The receptor's source is an adult in good health. This specimen was peripheral blood, taken on day 0 of AZD1222 vaccination. The CDR3 DNA follows: TGTGCCAGTAGTAAGGGGACGGATGCGAATGAAAAACTGTTTTTT. Its translation is CASSKGTDANEKLFF.